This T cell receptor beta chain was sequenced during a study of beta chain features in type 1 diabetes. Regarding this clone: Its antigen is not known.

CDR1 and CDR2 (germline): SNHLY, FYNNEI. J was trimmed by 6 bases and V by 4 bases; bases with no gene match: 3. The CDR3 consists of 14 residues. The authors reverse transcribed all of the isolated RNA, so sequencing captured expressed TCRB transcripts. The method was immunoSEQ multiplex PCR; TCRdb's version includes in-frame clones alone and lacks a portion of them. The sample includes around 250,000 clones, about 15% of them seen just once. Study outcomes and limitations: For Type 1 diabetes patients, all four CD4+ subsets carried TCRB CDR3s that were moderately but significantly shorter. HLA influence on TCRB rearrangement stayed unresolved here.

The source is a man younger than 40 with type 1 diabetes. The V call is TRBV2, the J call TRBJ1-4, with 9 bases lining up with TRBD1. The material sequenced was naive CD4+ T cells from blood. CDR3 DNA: TGTGCCAGCAGTGTGGACAGGGGTGATGAAAAACTGTTTTTT. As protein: CASSVDRGDEKLFF.